This entry describes one T cell receptor beta chain. Its target antigen remains unknown. There are no base qualities to consult, and no much larger clone falls within one base. TCRbeta CDR3 regions were amplified from genomic DNA by means of the immunoSEQ Assay, a bias-controlled multiplex PCR. The authors processed their data as follows. The number of nucleated cells in each sample was estimated from the amplification of reference gene primers within the assay. To quantify the absolute abundance of each unique TCRbeta CDR3 rearrangement, sequence reads were collapsed and filtered. For each sample, productive Simpson clonality was calculated as the square root of Simpson's diversity index over productive rearrangements. TCRdb re-hosts the immuneACCESS table, in-frame sequences only. Its copies lack some clones; in the studies checked, an unresolved V gene accounts for under half of them, and the cause for the rest is not known. Clonal size and the V and J genes are those of that table, whereas D and trimming came from the DNA. The table for this sample lists 330,000 or so clones; about nine tenths of them were counted only once. The ten top clones hold approximately 1% of the sample.

Participants in the prospective study were aged roughly 18 to 95 years, lived in 24 United States geographic areas, and enrolled through a virtual design. In the prospective study, participants were assigned to cohorts based on the clinical history participants reported in a screening survey and a study questionnaire. Exposed participants had been in contact, within 2 weeks of entering the study, with a person who had a PCR-confirmed or clinician-diagnosed case of COVID-19. Mobile phlebotomists in the prospective study collected whole blood, serum and a nasopharyngeal or oropharyngeal swab from every participant. Prospective study participants could optionally give additional blood draws and questionnaires over an approximately two-month period. Prospective study blood samples were shipped either frozen or at room temperature before DNA extraction. These data belong to a study of blood T cell repertoires in COVID-19 (dated by TCRdb to the early 2020s). Looking at the study overall: Samples covering the acute and convalescent phases of COVID-19 were provided by collaborators in the United States, Italy and Spain. The dataset comprised deeply sampled blood TCRbeta repertoires from subjects exposed to, actively infected with, or recovered from COVID-19. The samples were drawn from the first 160 participants of the ongoing ImmuneRACE study and from 950 to 1,500 subjects provided by 6 global collaborators. The repertoires were released in a freely available public database intended as a resource for research on the immune response to SARS-CoV-2. Sample metadata almost always included a de-identified subject ID, COVID-19 status, age in years and sex. HLA class I and class II types, where available, came from metadata supplied by the sample provider rather than from assay-based typing. The material from the prospective study consisted of cDNA or gDNA derived from T cells, B-cell-depleted T cells, or PBMCs. The study at large found these results: How much clinical and demographic metadata was included differed by source and by participant, and the metadata was provided uncurated.

The CDR3 spans 14 residues, from the cysteine through the phenylalanine. Just CDR3 DNA is preserved here, 42 bases in frame from base 1. V loses 4 bases at its end and J loses 2 bases; junction bases beyond the gene matches: 6. The germline V gene (reference sequence) yields SGHKS for CDR1 and YYEKEE for CDR2. Sequencing was performed on PBMCs or T cells enriched from blood (not recorded which). This clonotype originated in a woman aged 25 to 39 who had been exposed to COVID-19. The receptor chain draws on TRBV5-5 and TRBJ2-7; TRBD1 matches 7 bases in the middle. The bases read TGTGCCAGCAGCCCCCGACAGGGCGCCTACGAGCAGTACTTC. Translated, it gives CASSPRQGAYEQYF.